Listed below are T cell receptor beta chains from one sample, sequenced in a study of CD8+ T cells in alopecia areata. Profiling relied on immunoSEQ multiplex PCR, and the TCRdb table lists in-frame clones only, not all of them. The data hold approximately 140,000 clones, with roughly 50% observed a single time. The sample taken for sequencing was CD4+ T cells sorted from blood. The receptors originated from a human donor with alopecia areata. Each CDR3 is given with its conserved first and last residue. D genes are given only for firm matches. Clone size is given for some rows only: seen once, a few or many times, or a class if the clone is expanded.

v_gene	abundance	d_gene	j_gene	len	CDR3nt	CDR3aa
TRBV7-9	-	-	TRBJ2-3	10	TGTGCCAGCAGCTTAGATACGCAGTATTTT	CASSLDTQYF
TRBV30	once	-	TRBJ1-1	14	TGTGCCTGGAGTGCTCGGACCCGGAACACTGAAGCTTTCTTT	CAWSARTRNTEAFF
TRBV11-2	-	TRBD2	TRBJ2-1	15	TGTGCCAGCAGCGCCTATACTAGCGGGAGTGTTGAGCAGTTCTTC	CASSAYTSGSVEQFF
TRBV5-1	-	-	TRBJ2-1	15	TGCGCCAGCAGCTCTGGGGTAGCGGTATACAATGAGCAGTTCTTC	CASSSGVAVYNEQFF
TRBV5-1	-	TRBD1	TRBJ2-3	16	TGCGCCAGCAGCCCTAGGGACAGGGGGACAACAGATACGCAGTATTTT	CASSPRDRGTTDTQYF
TRBV6-4	-	TRBD2	TRBJ2-1	16	TGTGCCAGCAGTGACTCGGGACTAGGACCGGGGAATGAGCAGTTCTTC	CASSDSGLGPGNEQFF
TRBV19	-	-	TRBJ2-3	18	TGTGCCAGTAGTAGGAAAACGGACTACCCGGCGAGCACAGATACGCAGTATTTT	CASSRKTDYPASTDTQYF
TRBV2	-	-	TRBJ2-5	12	TGTGCCAGCAAAACAGGGCTAGAGACCCAGTACTTC	CASKTGLETQYF
TRBV5-1	once	-	TRBJ2-6	14	TGCGCCAGCAGCTTTAGCCCTGGGGCCAACGTCCTGACTTTC	CASSFSPGANVLTF
TRBV9	-	-	TRBJ2-5	13	TGTGCCAGCAGCATTGACCCTCAAGAGACCCAGTACTTC	CASSIDPQETQYF
TRBV9	few	-	TRBJ1-5	15	TGTGCCAGCAGCGTAGCAGATAATAGCAATCAGCCCCAGCATTTT	CASSVADNSNQPQHF
TRBV10-3	-	-	TRBJ2-1	12	TGTGCCATCAGTGACATGGGCCACGAGCAGTTCTTC	CAISDMGHEQFF
TRBV5-1	-	TRBD1	TRBJ1-2	12	TGCGCCAGCAGTGGACAGGGTGTTGGCTACACCTTC	CASSGQGVGYTF
TRBV11-2	-	-	TRBJ2-3	17	TGTGCCAGCAGCCTACGGGCGCGCGGCTCTAGCACAGATACGCAGTATTTT	CASSLRARGSSTDTQYF
TRBV11-3	-	-	TRBJ2-7	16	TGTGCCAGCACCCTGCAGGGCGGGATGCTCTCCTACGAGCAGTACTTC	CASTLQGGMLSYEQYF
TRBV29-1	-	-	TRBJ2-7	12	TGCAGCGTCGGGACAACGGCCGACGAGCAGTACTTC	CSVGTTADEQYF
TRBV5-6	once	-	TRBJ2-7	11	TGTGCCAGCAGCAACTACTACGAGCAGTACTTC	CASSNYYEQYF
TRBV10-3	-	TRBD2	TRBJ2-1	16	TGTGCCATCAGTCACGGGACTAGCGGAACCTACAATGAGCAGTTCTTC	CAISHGTSGTYNEQFF
TRBV19	-	TRBD2	TRBJ2-1	15	TGTGCCAGTAGTATAGGGGCGGGAGCCTACAATGAGCAGTTCTTC	CASSIGAGAYNEQFF
TRBV7-9	few	TRBD1	TRBJ1-1	15	TGTGCCAGCAGCTCGACAGGGGCTATTAACACTGAAGCTTTCTTT	CASSSTGAINTEAFF
TRBV29-1	-	TRBD1	TRBJ2-1	12	TGCAGCCATACCCGGGACAGCAATGAGCAGTTCTTC	CSHTRDSNEQFF
TRBV29-1	-	-	TRBJ2-1	15	TGCAGCGTTACCCGCGGGGCCGCTAACCCTAGTGAGCAGTTCTTC	CSVTRGAANPSEQFF
TRBV7-9	-	-	TRBJ1-2	12	TGTGCCAGCAGCAGCCGGGACAATGGCTACACCTTC	CASSSRDNGYTF
TRBV28	-	-	TRBJ2-1	15	TGTGCCAGCAGTTTGAGGGGTAGCTCCTACAATGAGCAGTTCTTC	CASSLRGSSYNEQFF
TRBV5-1	-	-	TRBJ2-5	14	TGCGCCAGCAGCTTGACACTTTCCCAAGAGACCCAGTACTTC	CASSLTLSQETQYF
TRBV5-6	-	-	TRBJ2-7	14	TGTGCCAGCAGCTTGGGAGGGGTTCCCAACGAGCAGTACTTC	CASSLGGVPNEQYF
TRBV5-1	-	TRBD2	TRBJ2-1	15	TGCGCCAGCAGCCTGGGCGCTAGCGGGGACAATGAGCAGTTCTTC	CASSLGASGDNEQFF
TRBV29-1	-	-	TRBJ2-1	14	TGCAGCGTTGAAACCCCGTGGACGAACAATGAGCAGTTCTTC	CSVETPWTNNEQFF
TRBV9	-	-	TRBJ2-7	14	TGTGCCAGCAGCGTCAGGGCCACGTCCTACGAGCAGTACTTC	CASSVRATSYEQYF
TRBV14	-	TRBD2	TRBJ2-5	20	TGTGCCAGCAGCCAAGATCCCTTCGCGGGACTAGCGGGAGTCTGGAAGACCCAGTACTTC	CASSQDPFAGLAGVWKTQYF
TRBV29-1	few	-	TRBJ1-1	12	TGCAGCGTCGCATCAGGGTTCACTGAAGCTTTCTTT	CSVASGFTEAFF
TRBV27	few	-	TRBJ1-1	17	TGTGCCAGCAGTTTTTGGGGGGCTGCCGGGAGTCACACTGAAGCTTTCTTT	CASSFWGAAGSHTEAFF
TRBV5-1	-	-	TRBJ1-2	14	TGCGCCAGCAGCTTGGTACCCAGAGACTATGGCTACACCTTC	CASSLVPRDYGYTF
TRBV28	few	-	TRBJ2-5	15	TGTGCCAGCAGTTCCTCGGGGGATCCTCAAGAGACCCAGTACTTC	CASSSSGDPQETQYF
TRBV18	once	TRBD2	TRBJ2-1	13	TGTGCCAGCTCCCGGGATAGCGGGAGTTTCCACTTCTTC	CASSRDSGSFHFF
TRBV7-2	-	TRBD2	TRBJ2-7	18	TGTGCCAGCAGCCCATGGGGCTCGGGGCGGGAGCGTTCCTACGAGCAGTACTTC	CASSPWGSGRERSYEQYF
TRBV29-1	once	-	TRBJ2-5	11	TGCAGCAAACGGGTTGGAGAGACCCAGTACTTC	CSKRVGETQYF
TRBV5-1	-	TRBD1	TRBJ2-1	12	TGCGCCAGCAGCTCAGGGGGCGATGAGCAGTTCTTC	CASSSGGDEQFF
TRBV29-1	-	-	TRBJ2-1	12	TGCAGCGTATTGGGTCTCTCCAATGAGCAGTTCTTC	CSVLGLSNEQFF
TRBV28	-	TRBD2	TRBJ2-7	16	TGTGCCAGCAGCCGAGCGCGACTAGCGGATACCTACGAGCAGTACTTC	CASSRARLADTYEQYF
TRBV5-1	-	-	TRBJ1-2	13	TGCGCCAGCAGTGATGACGGTGACTATGGCTACACCTTC	CASSDDGDYGYTF